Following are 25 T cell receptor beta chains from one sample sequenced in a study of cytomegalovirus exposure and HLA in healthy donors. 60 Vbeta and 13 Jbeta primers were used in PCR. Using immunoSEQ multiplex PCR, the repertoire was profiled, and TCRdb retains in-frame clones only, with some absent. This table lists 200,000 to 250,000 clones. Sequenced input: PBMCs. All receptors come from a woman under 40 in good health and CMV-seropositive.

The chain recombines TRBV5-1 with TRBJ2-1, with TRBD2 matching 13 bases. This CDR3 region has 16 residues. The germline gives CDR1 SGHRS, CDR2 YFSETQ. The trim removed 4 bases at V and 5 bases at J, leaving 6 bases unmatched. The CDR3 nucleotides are TGCGCCAGCAGCCCGGAGGGACTAGCGGGAAACAATGAGCAGTTCTTC. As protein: CASSPEGLAGNNEQFF.

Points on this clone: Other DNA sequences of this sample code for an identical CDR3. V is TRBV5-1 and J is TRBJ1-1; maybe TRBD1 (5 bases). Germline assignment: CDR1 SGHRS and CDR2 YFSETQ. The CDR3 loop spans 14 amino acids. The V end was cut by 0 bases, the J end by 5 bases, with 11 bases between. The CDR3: CASSLVGGDTEAFF. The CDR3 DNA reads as TGCGCCAGCAGCTTGGTCGGGGGAGATACTGAAGCTTTCTTT.

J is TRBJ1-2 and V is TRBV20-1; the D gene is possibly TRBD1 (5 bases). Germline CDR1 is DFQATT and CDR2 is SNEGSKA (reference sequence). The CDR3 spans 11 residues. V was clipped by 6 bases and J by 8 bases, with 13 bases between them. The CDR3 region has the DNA TGCAGTGCCACAGGAGGGGTAGGCTACACCTTC. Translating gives CSATGGVGYTF.

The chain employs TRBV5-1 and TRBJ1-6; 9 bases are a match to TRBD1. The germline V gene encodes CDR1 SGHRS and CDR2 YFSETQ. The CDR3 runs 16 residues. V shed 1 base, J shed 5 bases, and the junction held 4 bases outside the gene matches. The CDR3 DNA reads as TGCGCCAGCAGCTTGACAGGGGGCTTTAATAATTCACCCCTCCACTTT. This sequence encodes CASSLTGGFNNSPLHF.

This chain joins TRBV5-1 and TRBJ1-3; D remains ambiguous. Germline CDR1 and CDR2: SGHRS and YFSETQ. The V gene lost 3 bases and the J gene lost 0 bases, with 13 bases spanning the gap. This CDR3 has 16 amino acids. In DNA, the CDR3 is TGCGCCAGCAGCTCCTACGACACGTCCTCTGGAAACACCATATATTTT. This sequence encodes CASSSYDTSSGNTIYF.

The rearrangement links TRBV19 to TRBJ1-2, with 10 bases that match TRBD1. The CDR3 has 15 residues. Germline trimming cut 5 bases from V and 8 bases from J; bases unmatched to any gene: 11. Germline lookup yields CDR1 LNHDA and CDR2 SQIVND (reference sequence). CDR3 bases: TGTGCCAGTAGTGCGCGACAGGGGGCCCCCTTGGGCTACACCTTC. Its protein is CASSARQGAPLGYTF.

CDR3 sequence: CASSPGQGAADTQYF. The CDR3 nucleotides read TGTGCCAGCAGTCCTGGACAGGGGGCGGCAGATACGCAGTATTTT. V gene TRBV6-4 combines with J gene TRBJ2-3; 11 bases line up with TRBD1. The germline V gene encodes CDR1 MRHNA and CDR2 SNTAGT. This CDR3 has 15 residues. V dropped 5 bases and J dropped 4; count of bases not matched to a gene: 5.

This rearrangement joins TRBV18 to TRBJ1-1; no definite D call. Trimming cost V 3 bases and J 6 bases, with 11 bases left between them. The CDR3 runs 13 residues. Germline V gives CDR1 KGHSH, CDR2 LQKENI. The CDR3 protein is CASSPFSDPEAFF. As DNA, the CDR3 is TGTGCCAGCTCACCCTTCAGTGATCCTGAAGCTTTCTTT.

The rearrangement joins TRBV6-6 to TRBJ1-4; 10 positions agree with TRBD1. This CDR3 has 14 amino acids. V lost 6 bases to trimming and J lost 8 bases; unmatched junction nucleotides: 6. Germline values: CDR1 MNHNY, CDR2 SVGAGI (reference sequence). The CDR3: CASRSTGGREKLFF. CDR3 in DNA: TGTGCCAGCAGGTCGACAGGGGGCAGGGAAAAACTGTTTTTT.

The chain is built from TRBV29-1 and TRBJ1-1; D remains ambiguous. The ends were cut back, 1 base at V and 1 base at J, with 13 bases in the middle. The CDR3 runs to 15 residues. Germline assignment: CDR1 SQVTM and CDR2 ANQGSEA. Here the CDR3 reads CSVEVVRWANTEAFF. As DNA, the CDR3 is TGCAGCGTTGAAGTAGTACGGTGGGCGAACACTGAAGCTTTCTTT.

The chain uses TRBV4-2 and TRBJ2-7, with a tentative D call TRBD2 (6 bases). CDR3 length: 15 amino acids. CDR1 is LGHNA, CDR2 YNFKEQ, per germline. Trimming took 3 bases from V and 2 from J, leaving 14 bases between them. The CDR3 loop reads CASSHGAEGPYEQYF. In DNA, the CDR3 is TGTGCCAGCAGCCACGGGGCGGAGGGACCCTACGAGCAGTACTTC.

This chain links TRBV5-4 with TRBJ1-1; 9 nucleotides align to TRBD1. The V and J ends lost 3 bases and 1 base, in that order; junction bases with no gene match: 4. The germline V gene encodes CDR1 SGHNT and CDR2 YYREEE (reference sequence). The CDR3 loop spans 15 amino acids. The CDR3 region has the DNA TGTGCCAGCAGCTCGCGGACAGGGGCGAACACTGAAGCTTTCTTT. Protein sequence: CASSSRTGANTEAFF.

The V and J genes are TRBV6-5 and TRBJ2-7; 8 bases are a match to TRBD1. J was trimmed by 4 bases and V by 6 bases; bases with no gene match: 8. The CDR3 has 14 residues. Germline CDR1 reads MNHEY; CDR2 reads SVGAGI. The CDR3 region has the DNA TGTGCCAGCAGCCCACAGGGGGAAATGTACGAGCAGTACTTC. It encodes CASSPQGEMYEQYF.

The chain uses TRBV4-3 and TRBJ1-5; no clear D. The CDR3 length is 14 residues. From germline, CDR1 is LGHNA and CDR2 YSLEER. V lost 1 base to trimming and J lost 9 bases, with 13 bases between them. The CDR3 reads CASSQGPGRWPQHF. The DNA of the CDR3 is TGCGCCAGCAGCCAAGGTCCGGGAAGGTGGCCCCAGCATTTT.

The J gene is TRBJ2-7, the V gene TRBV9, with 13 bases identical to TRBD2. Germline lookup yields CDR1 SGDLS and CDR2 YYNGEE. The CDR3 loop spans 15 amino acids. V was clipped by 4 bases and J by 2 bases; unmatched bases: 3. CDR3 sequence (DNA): TGTGCCAGCAGCCGCACTAGCGGGGGGGCCTACGAGCAGTACTTC. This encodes CASSRTSGGAYEQYF.

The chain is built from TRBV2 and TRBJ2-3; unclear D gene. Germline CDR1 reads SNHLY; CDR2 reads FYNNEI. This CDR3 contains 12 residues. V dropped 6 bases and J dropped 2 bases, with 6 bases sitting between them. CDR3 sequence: CASSLNTDTQYF. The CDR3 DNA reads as TGTGCCAGCAGCCTTAACACAGATACGCAGTATTTT. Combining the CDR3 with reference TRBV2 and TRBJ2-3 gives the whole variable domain EPEVTQTPSHQVTQMGQEVILRCVPISNHLYFYWYRQILGQKVEFLVSFYNNEISEKSEIFDDQFSVERPDGSNFTLKIRSTKLEDSAMYFCASSLNTDTQYFGPGTRLTVL.

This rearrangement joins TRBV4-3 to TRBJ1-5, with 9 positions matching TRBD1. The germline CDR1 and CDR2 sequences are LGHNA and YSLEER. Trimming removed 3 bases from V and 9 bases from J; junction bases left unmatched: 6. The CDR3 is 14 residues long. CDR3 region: CASSQGTGPRPQHF. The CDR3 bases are TGCGCCAGCAGCCAGGGGACAGGGCCCCGGCCCCAGCATTTT.

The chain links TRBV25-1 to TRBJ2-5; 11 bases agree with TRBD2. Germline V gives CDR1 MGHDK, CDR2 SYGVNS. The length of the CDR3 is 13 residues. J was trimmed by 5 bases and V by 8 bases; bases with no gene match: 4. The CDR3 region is CASGTSGGETQYF. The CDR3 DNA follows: TGTGCCAGCGGTACTAGCGGGGGCGAGACCCAGTACTTC.

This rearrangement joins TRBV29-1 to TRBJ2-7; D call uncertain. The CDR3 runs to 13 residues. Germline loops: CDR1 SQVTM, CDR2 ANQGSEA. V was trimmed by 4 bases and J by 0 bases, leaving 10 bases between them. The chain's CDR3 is CSVVISGSYEQYF. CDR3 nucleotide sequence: TGCAGCGTTGTTATCTCGGGCTCCTACGAGCAGTACTTC.

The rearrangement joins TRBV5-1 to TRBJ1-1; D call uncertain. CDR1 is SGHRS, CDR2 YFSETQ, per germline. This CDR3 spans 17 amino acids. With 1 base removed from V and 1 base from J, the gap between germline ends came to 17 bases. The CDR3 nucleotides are TGCGCCAGCAGCTTGTGGGTTGGGCCCTCCCCGAACACTGAAGCTTTCTTT. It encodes CASSLWVGPSPNTEAFF.

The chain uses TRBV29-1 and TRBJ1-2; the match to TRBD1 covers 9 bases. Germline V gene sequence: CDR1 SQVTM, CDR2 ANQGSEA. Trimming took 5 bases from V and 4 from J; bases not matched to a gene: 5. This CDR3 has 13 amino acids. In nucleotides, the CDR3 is TGCAGCGTTAGGACAGGGGCGGTCTATGGCTACACCTTC. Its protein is CSVRTGAVYGYTF.

The CDR3 spells CAISDRGNQPQHF. The CDR3 nucleotides read TGTGCCATCAGTGACCGGGGGAATCAGCCCCAGCATTTT. The chain links TRBV10-3 to TRBJ1-5, with a tentative D call TRBD1 (5 bases). Germline V gene sequence: CDR1 ENHRY, CDR2 SYGVKD. V lost 3 bases to trimming and J lost 4 bases, with 7 bases between them. This CDR3 contains 13 residues.

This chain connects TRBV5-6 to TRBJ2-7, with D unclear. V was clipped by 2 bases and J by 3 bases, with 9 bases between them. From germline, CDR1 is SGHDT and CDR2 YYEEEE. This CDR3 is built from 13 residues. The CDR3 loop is CASSLTSHYEQYF. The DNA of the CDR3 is TGTGCCAGCAGCTTAACCAGTCACTACGAGCAGTACTTC.

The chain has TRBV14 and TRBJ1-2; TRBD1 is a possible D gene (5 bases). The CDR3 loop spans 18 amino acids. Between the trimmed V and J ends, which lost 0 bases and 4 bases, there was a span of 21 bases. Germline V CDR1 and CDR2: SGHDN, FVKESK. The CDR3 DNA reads TGTGCCAGCAGCCAAGATGACGTGGACACCTACTCTTTCTATGGCTACACCTTC. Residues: CASSQDDVDTYSFYGYTF. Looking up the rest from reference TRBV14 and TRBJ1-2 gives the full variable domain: EAGVTQFPSHSVIEKGQTVTLRCDPISGHDNLYWYRRVMGKEIKFLLHFVKESKQDESGMPNNRFLAERTGGTYSTLKVQPAELEDSGVYFCASSQDDVDTYSFYGYTFGSGTRLTVV.

The CDR3 reads CASSPGTSGIYEQYF. The CDR3 DNA reads TGTGCCAGCAGCCCCGGGACTAGCGGAATCTACGAGCAGTACTTC. The genes are TRBV7-6 and TRBJ2-7; 11 bases are shared with TRBD2. Germline CDR1 is SGHVS and CDR2 is FNYEAQ. V trimming: 5 bases; J trimming: 3 bases; junction bases outside the gene matches: 6. The CDR3 length is 15 residues.